This entry concerns a single T cell receptor beta chain. Its antigen is currently not known. No base quality values were provided; no much bigger clone lies one nucleotide off. These data originate in a study of Graves' ophthalmopathy and Graves' hyperthyroidism (dated by TCRdb to 2017 to 2018). Some background on the complete study: A patient counted as having stable hyperthyroidism if there was no progression to ophthalmopathy within 18 months of follow-up. To explore V-J signatures that distinguish ophthalmopathy from hyperthyroidism, a discovery set of about a hundred patients was enrolled, made up of roughly 41 with ophthalmopathy and 57 with stable hyperthyroidism. An independent validation cohort comprised 18 to 20 hyperthyroidism patients and about 16 patients who later progressed from hyperthyroidism to ophthalmopathy. In total, approximately 140 blood samples were TCR-sequenced: 43 ophthalmopathy, 80 or so hyperthyroidism and about 17 hyperthyroidism-to-ophthalmopathy patients. The study used signatures of the TCR beta repertoire to tell Graves' ophthalmopathy apart from Graves' hyperthyroidism and to predict which patients would progress to ophthalmopathy. In about six hyperthyroidism patients, the T-cell repertoires found in thyroid tissue were compared with those found in blood. Following sampling, methimazole starting at 30 mg daily was administered to hyperthyroidism patients, and high-dose intravenous methylprednisolone was administered to ophthalmopathy patients.

Study-wide findings and limitations: In validation, the model predicted ophthalmopathy progression with less than 71% sensitivity and roughly 72% specificity; more than ten predicted patients were CT-confirmed with GO in a median of about 6.2 months. No statistical method was used to set the sample size in advance, and the investigators knew which group each participant was assigned to. The 13-signature model separated ophthalmopathy from stable hyperthyroidism with 87.88% sensitivity and around 81% specificity in cross-validation, and 80%/75% in the test set. Most expanded thyroid clonotypes with frequency above 0.001 were also detected in blood, suggesting blood repertoires may reflect the thyroid immune response.

TCR beta CDR3 regions were amplified from RNA transcripts for repertoire sequencing. HTBI primers and the Qiagen OneStep RT-PCR kit were used in a first-round RT-PCR, which was followed by a second-round multiplex PCR, size selection and purification. Sequencing of the libraries was carried out on an Illumina HiSeq2000 in paired-end mode with 100 bp reads. Turning to the authors' computational methods: SOAPnuke was used to process the reads, removing any read that contained adapters or uncalled bases, had a mean Phred below 15, or lacked an exact match to the constant primer or identifier. COPE v1.2.5 was used to merge high-quality paired reads. Each unique nucleotide sequence was treated as a clonotype, and MiTCR v1.1 was used to align the clonotypes to the IMGT TRB V, D and J references. The analysis was limited to V-J combinations with a frequency above 0.0001, which together covered approximately 99% of repertoires. For each V-J combination, a TCR clonal expansion and chaos score was defined as F50 clonal expansion divided by the chaos observed in the TCRdist matrix. Welch's t-statistics and random forest were used to reduce the features to 10 to 15 V-J combinations, which were then used as input to a naive Bayes classifier. The similarity between thyroid and blood repertoires was quantified using the Morisita-Horn index. TCRdb handled the public reads itself, with Q25 trimming in fastp and clone calling in MiXCR, and kept productive beta chains. Under each unique CDR3 protein, matching rows form one entry showing the most common genes and DNA. Clone size and V and J calls follow TCRdb, not the original study. The sample has around 1.1 million distinct CDR3 sequences on record, around a third of them singletons. The ten largest clones capture 11% of the sample.

Hyperthyroidism patients were newly diagnosed, were aged 18 to 65 years, and had a disease duration under 2 months. Patients were excluded if they had other autoimmune diseases, uncontrolled infections, pregnancy or lactation. Diagnosis was based on clinical symptoms, serum thyroxine, TRAb, thyroid ultrasound and orbital computed tomography. Trizol reagent was used to extract the total RNA, and its quality was then checked on an Agilent 2100 Bioanalyzer. The sample taken for sequencing was peripheral blood or thyroid tissue (not recorded which). This sequence originates from an adult man with Graves' hyperthyroidism.

The nucleotide sequence reads TGCAGCGTTGAGCACCCGTCGCAAGAGACCCAGTACTTC. It translates as CSVEHPSQETQYF. The chain was built from TRBV29-1 and TRBJ2-5; there is no confident call for the D gene. CDR1 and CDR2 are read off the germline V gene as SQVTM and ANQGSEA. The CDR3, cysteine through phenylalanine, is 13 amino acids long. The entry retains the CDR3 DNA only, 39 bases that are in frame from base 1. V is reduced by 3 bases and J by 2 bases, leaving a spacing of 10 bases between them.